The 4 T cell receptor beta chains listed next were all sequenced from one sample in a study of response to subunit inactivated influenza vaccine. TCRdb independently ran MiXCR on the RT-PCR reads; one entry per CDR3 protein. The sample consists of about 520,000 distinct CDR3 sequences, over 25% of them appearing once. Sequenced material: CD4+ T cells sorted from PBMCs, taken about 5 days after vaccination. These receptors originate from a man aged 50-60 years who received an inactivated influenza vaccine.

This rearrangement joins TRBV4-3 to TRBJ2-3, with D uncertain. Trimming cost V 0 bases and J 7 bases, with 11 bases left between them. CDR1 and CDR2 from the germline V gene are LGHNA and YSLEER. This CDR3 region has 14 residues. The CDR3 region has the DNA TGCGCCAGCAGCCAAGACGTTCGGGTGAATACGCAGTATTTT. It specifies CASSQDVRVNTQYF.

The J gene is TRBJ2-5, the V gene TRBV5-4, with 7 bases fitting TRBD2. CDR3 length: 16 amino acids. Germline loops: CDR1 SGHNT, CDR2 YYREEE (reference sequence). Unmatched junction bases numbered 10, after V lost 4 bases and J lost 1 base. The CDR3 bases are TGTGCCAGCAGCCCCCGAGCGGGGAAATCCCAAGAGACCCAGTACTTC. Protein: CASSPRAGKSQETQYF.

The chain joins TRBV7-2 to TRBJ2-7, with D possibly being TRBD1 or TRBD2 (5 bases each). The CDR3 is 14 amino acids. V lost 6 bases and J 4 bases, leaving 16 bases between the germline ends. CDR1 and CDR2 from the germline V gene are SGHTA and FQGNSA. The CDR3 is CASRRQEGRYEQYF. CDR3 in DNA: TGTGCCAGCAGACGACAAGAGGGGCGGTACGAGCAGTACTTC.

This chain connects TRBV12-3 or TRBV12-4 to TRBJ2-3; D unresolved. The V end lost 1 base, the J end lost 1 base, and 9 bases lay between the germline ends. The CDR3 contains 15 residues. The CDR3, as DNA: TGTGCCAGCAGTTTAGGGGGATTCGGCACAGATACGCAGTATTTT. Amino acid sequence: CASSLGGFGTDTQYF.